This T cell receptor beta chain was captured by sequencing in a study of blood T cells in healthy people across ages. The study, taken as a whole, reports: Because sorting was not performed, PBMCs prevented conclusive naive versus antigen-experienced comparison. Among T cells, TCR beta diversity per million cells dropped roughly linearly as age rose. Greater diversity and more naive CD4+ cells were seen in long-lived donors than in aged donors.

A minimum of 7 million PBMCs was isolated per sample. Then a second PCR, running about 6 to 12 cycles, was carried out with a sample-barcoded 5' primer and a J-beta primer mix. TCRdb processed the 5' RACE reads anew with MiXCR; each CDR3 protein has one entry. Of some 900,000 distinct CDR3 sequences listed, about 44% are singletons. A remark on this clonotype: Its target is not known.

Germline CDR1 MDHEN, CDR2 SYDVKM. V was pared by 11 bases and J by 1 base, with 18 bases of the junction left unmatched. The CDR3 is made up of 18 amino acids. V is TRBV28 and J is TRBJ2-2, with 8 bases matching TRBD2. This sequence was found in a young man in good health. The source material was blood. The CDR3 region has the DNA TGTGCCGCTCTTCCCGGGGGGGGAAGAGGGAAGAACACCGGGGAGCTGTTTTTT. Translating it yields CAALPGGGRGKNTGELFF.